These T cell receptor beta chains were read from a single sample in a study of blood T cells in healthy people across ages. TCRdb re-analysed the 5' RACE reads in MiXCR, keeping a single row per CDR3 protein. The table records 550,000 to 650,000 distinct CDR3 sequences, approximately 26% of them present only once. This sample also belongs to another study, concerning T cells of mothers and their children.

The sample comprised blood. These TCRs come from a boy aged 2 to 10 in good health. The CDR3 runs from the conserved cysteine through the conserved F or W. The order of the fields is CDR3 length, D gene, clone size, V gene, J gene, CDR3 DNA, CDR3 protein. D genes are given only for firm matches. Size tells how often a clone was seen (once, few, many) or the class of an expanded clone, and some rows leave it out.

14	-	-	TRBV6-2/TRBV6-3	TRBJ2-5	TGTGCCAGCAGTTACAGGTCCCCTTTGGAGACCCAGTACTTC	CASSYRSPLETQYF
11	-	few	TRBV9	TRBJ2-5	TGTGCCAGCCTGGTTCAAGAGACCCAGTACTTC	CASLVQETQYF
13	TRBD1	-	TRBV7-6	TRBJ2-7	TGTGCCAGCAGCTTAACAGGGGATAGCGAGCAGTACTTC	CASSLTGDSEQYF
17	TRBD2	-	TRBV9	TRBJ2-1	TGTGCCAGCAGCGTAGGTTTAGAGGGAGGGTCTTACAATGAGCAGTTCTTC	CASSVGLEGGSYNEQFF
15	-	-	TRBV7-2	TRBJ2-5	TGTGCCAGCAGCCACCCACCTCGGGCGGGAGAGACCCAGTACTTC	CASSHPPRAGETQYF
12	-	-	TRBV25-1	TRBJ1-2	TGTGCCAGCAGTGAGGCGGGAAGGGGCTACACCTTC	CASSEAGRGYTF
12	-	many	TRBV28	TRBJ2-5	TGTGCCAGCAGAGGTATGGGAGAGACCCAGTACTTC	CASRGMGETQYF
14	TRBD1	-	TRBV12-3/TRBV12-4	TRBJ2-1	TGTGCCAGCAAGGACAGGGGGCCTGAAAATGAGCAGTTCTTC	CASKDRGPENEQFF
13	-	many	TRBV18	TRBJ2-5	TGTGCCAGCAGCCCACTCACTCAAGAGACCCAGTACTTC	CASSPLTQETQYF
13	-	-	TRBV6-1	TRBJ2-7	TGTGCCAGCAGCGCCGGGACCTTGTACGAGCAGTACTTC	CASSAGTLYEQYF
14	TRBD1	few	TRBV9	TRBJ1-1	TGTGCCAGCAGCGATGGACAGGACATAACTGAAGCTTTCTTT	CASSDGQDITEAFF
12	-	few	TRBV4-2	TRBJ2-7	TGTGCCAGCAGCCAAGATGAGGGCGAGCAGTACTTC	CASSQDEGEQYF
15	-	-	TRBV7-2	TRBJ2-1	TGTGCCAGCAGCTCCCAGGTGGCCACCTACAATGAGCAGTTCTTC	CASSSQVATYNEQFF
14	TRBD1	-	TRBV7-9	TRBJ2-1	TGTGCCAGCAGGCTCCCGGGACAGTACAATGAGCAGTTCTTC	CASRLPGQYNEQFF
15	-	once	TRBV11-2	TRBJ2-7	TGTGCCAGCAGCCCCGGAGCAGGGCCATCCTACGAGCAGTACTTC	CASSPGAGPSYEQYF
14	-	-	TRBV29-1	TRBJ1-1	TGCAGCGTTGAAAACTCAGGGGCTCCAACTGAAGCTTTCTTT	CSVENSGAPTEAFF
14	-	few	TRBV30	TRBJ1-6	TGTGCCTGGAGTGTAGGTGCAGGGATCTCACCCCTCCACTTT	CAWSVGAGISPLHF
13	TRBD1	few	TRBV12-3/TRBV12-4	TRBJ1-6	TGTGCCAGCAGGACAGGGTTTGATTCACCCCTCCACTTT	CASRTGFDSPLHF
13	-	few	TRBV9	TRBJ1-2	TGTGCCAGCAGCGCACGGACAATCGATGGCTACACCTTC	CASSARTIDGYTF
15	TRBD1	-	TRBV12-3/TRBV12-4	TRBJ1-4	TGTGCCAGCAGAAGCTCAGGGGGTCTTAATGAAAAACTGTTTTTT	CASRSSGGLNEKLFF
13	-	few	TRBV12-3/TRBV12-4	TRBJ2-2	TGTGCCAGCAGTTTATTGCTGACCGGGGAGCTGTTTTTT	CASSLLLTGELFF
13	-	-	TRBV12-5	TRBJ2-1	TGTGCTAGTGGTTTTAGCATGATCCATGAGCAGTTCTTC	CASGFSMIHEQFF
16	-	-	TRBV7-2	TRBJ1-4	TGTGCCAGCAGCTTAGACATAGGGGCGAGTAATGAAAAACTGTTTTTT	CASSLDIGASNEKLFF
15	TRBD1	-	TRBV6-6	TRBJ2-1	TGTGCCAGCAGCCCCGGGGACAGGGTTTACAATGAGCAGTTCTTC	CASSPGDRVYNEQFF
12	-	few	TRBV27	TRBJ2-1	TGTGCCAGCAGTGCGGCGGGACGGGAGCAGTTCTTC	CASSAAGREQFF
17	TRBD2	few	TRBV13	TRBJ2-1	TGTGCCAGCAGCTTGGCCTCTAGCGGGGGGTCCTACAATGAGCAGTTCTTC	CASSLASSGGSYNEQFF
14	TRBD1	-	TRBV12-3/TRBV12-4	TRBJ2-4	TGTGCCAGCAGTCCTCGGACAGGGGTGGGAGTTCAGTACTTC	CASSPRTGVGVQYF
13	-	few	TRBV29-1	TRBJ2-1	TGCAGCGTCGAAGGACAGACATACAATGAGCAGTTCTTC	CSVEGQTYNEQFF
15	TRBD2	few	TRBV29-1	TRBJ2-3	TGCAGCGTGACCTTAGCGGGGGACAGCACAGATACGCAGTATTTT	CSVTLAGDSTDTQYF
18	-	-	TRBV10-1	TRBJ2-3	TGCGCCAGCAGTGAGTCTGGGCAGGCCGATCGAGGCACAGATACGCAGTATTTT	CASSESGQADRGTDTQYF
12	-	-	TRBV7-8	TRBJ2-5	TGTGCCAGCAGCTTAATGATCTCAGACCAGTACTTC	CASSLMISDQYF
15	-	-	TRBV7-8	TRBJ2-1	TGTGCCAGCAGCCTCATGGGAGGAACCTACAATGAGCAGTTCTTC	CASSLMGGTYNEQFF
15	-	few	TRBV10-3	TRBJ2-2	TGTGCCATCAGTGAGTCGCAGACTCTCACCGGGGAGCTGTTTTTT	CAISESQTLTGELFF
17	TRBD2	-	TRBV4-1	TRBJ2-1	TGCGCCAGCAGCCAAGGGGGACTAGCGGGCGCTTACAATGAGCAGTTCTTC	CASSQGGLAGAYNEQFF
16	-	-	TRBV7-9	TRBJ2-1	TGTGCCAGCAGCTTAGCCCCCACCCCCACCTATGGAGAGCAGTTCTTC	CASSLAPTPTYGEQFF
15	-	-	TRBV27	TRBJ1-4	TGTGCCAGCAGTTTGACGGGGCGCATAGGTGAAAAACTGTTTTTT	CASSLTGRIGEKLFF
14	TRBD2	few	TRBV20-1	TRBJ2-5	TGCAGTGCTAGTGGTAGCGGGAGTGGGGAGACCCAGTACTTC	CSASGSGSGETQYF
15	TRBD1	-	TRBV6-1	TRBJ2-7	TGTGCCAGCGGTGATGCCGGGACAGGGTCCTACGAGCAGTACTTC	CASGDAGTGSYEQYF
15	-	few	TRBV30	TRBJ2-7	TGTGCCTGGAGTGTCGAGGGGCAAATTTCCTACGAGCAGTACTTC	CAWSVEGQISYEQYF
13	-	many	TRBV9	TRBJ2-4	TGTGCCAGCAGCATGACGTCCGAAGGCATTCAGTACTTC	CASSMTSEGIQYF
14	-	few	TRBV19	TRBJ2-7	TGTGCCAGTAGTATAGGTGGCAGGGCCTACGAGCAGTACTTC	CASSIGGRAYEQYF
12	-	few	TRBV6-5	TRBJ1-5	TGTGCCAGCCAGAGAGGGAGACAGCCCCAGCATTTT	CASQRGRQPQHF
14	-	-	TRBV7-9	TRBJ1-2	TGTGCCAGCAGCCCCGGGGTCAGGAACTATGGCTACACCTTC	CASSPGVRNYGYTF
13	-	many	TRBV12-3/TRBV12-4	TRBJ1-1	TGTGCCAGCAGTTTTGGGGAAGGGGTATCAGCTTTCTTT	CASSFGEGVSAFF
15	-	-	TRBV6-4	TRBJ1-3	TGTGCCAGCAAAACCGTCAGGGAATCTGGAAACACCATATATTTT	CASKTVRESGNTIYF
13	-	few	TRBV5-1	TRBJ1-1	TGCGCCAGCAGCTTTGGGGGGTTTGCTGAAGCTTTCTTT	CASSFGGFAEAFF
15	-	-	TRBV5-1	TRBJ1-1	TGCGCCAGCAGCGATCTTACCGTGGGGGGCACTGAAGCTTTCTTT	CASSDLTVGGTEAFF
16	-	-	TRBV12-5	TRBJ2-7	TGTGCTAGTGGTCCAGACCAGACAGGAGCATACTACGAGCAGTACTTC	CASGPDQTGAYYEQYF
14	-	-	TRBV28	TRBJ2-7	TGTGCCAGCAGTCCCGGGTTCCTATCCTACGAGCAGTACTTC	CASSPGFLSYEQYF
17	-	-	TRBV7-2	TRBJ2-6	TGTGCCAGCAGCCCTCACGGGGTTCCCTCTGGGGCCAACGTCCTGACTTTC	CASSPHGVPSGANVLTF
14	-	few	TRBV5-4	TRBJ2-2	TGTGCCAGCAGCCCTGGGGTTGCCACCGGGGAGCTGTTTTTT	CASSPGVATGELFF
15	-	-	TRBV27	TRBJ2-7	TGTGCCAGCAGTTTCGGCCCGGATTACTCCTACGAGCAGTACTTC	CASSFGPDYSYEQYF
12	-	-	TRBV20-1	TRBJ1-5	TGCAGTGCTCGGGACGTAGATCAGCCCCAGCATTTT	CSARDVDQPQHF
14	-	-	TRBV12-3/TRBV12-4	TRBJ1-2	TGTGCCAGCAGTTTAAAGGCCAGGGCTGGTGGCTACACCTTC	CASSLKARAGGYTF
15	-	few	TRBV19	TRBJ2-1	TGTGCCAGTAGTATGTCGGGCGGCCCTTCAGATGAGCAGTTCTTC	CASSMSGGPSDEQFF
16	TRBD2	-	TRBV27	TRBJ2-1	TGTGCCAGCAGCCTTCGACTAGCAGAAGTCTACAATGAGCAGTTCTTC	CASSLRLAEVYNEQFF
14	-	-	TRBV9	TRBJ2-2	TGTGCCAGCAGCGTGACACAGGGAATCGGGGAGCTGTTTTTT	CASSVTQGIGELFF